This TCR beta chain originates from a study of OX40 agonist ivuxolimab in advanced cancers. At the level of the study: Among those enrolled, mean age was 60 years (range about 23 to 85) and roughly 84% were male. The study reported partial responses in three patients: one hepatocellular carcinoma, two cutaneous melanoma.

Worth noting for this clone: The antigen is not known.

J lost 4 bases, V lost 7 bases, and 17 bases had no gene match. The CDR3 has 17 residues. CDR1 and CDR2 from the germline V gene are LNHDA and SQIVND (reference sequence). The repertoire was sequenced with immunoSEQ multiplex PCR; TCRdb's copy has only in-frame clones and lacks some. The repertoire consists of tens of thousands of clones, with about 88% occurring once and the leading ten covering approximately 15%. Regarding the study as a whole: In the 0.1 to 3.0 mg/kg range, CD4+ and CD8+ blood T cells had expanded clonally by week 6.

The investigators sampled blood at baseline, at cycle 4 day 1, and at cycle 7 day 1. J is TRBJ1-2 and V is TRBV19; 8 bases are a match to TRBD1. The sequenced sample was CD4+ or CD8+ T cells sorted from blood, obtained in a trial of the OX40 agonist ivuxolimab. This TCR was recovered from an adult with an advanced solid tumor such as melanoma, head and neck, liver or kidney cancer. The CDR3 loop reads CASTSERSQGAGYGYTF. In DNA form, the CDR3 reads TGTGCCAGTACCTCGGAGAGAAGCCAGGGGGCAGGCTATGGCTACACCTTC.